What follows are 23 T cell receptor beta chains derived from one specimen sequenced in a study of blood T cell repertoires in COVID-19. Clones were read by immunoSEQ multiplex PCR, and TCRdb kept only the in-frame ones, dropping some. The sample carries over 25,000 clones, over 70% recorded once. The material sequenced was peripheral blood. Receptors were obtained from a man older than 75 with active or convalescent COVID-19.

The gene calls are TRBV4-1 and TRBJ2-5; 8 nucleotides line up with TRBD1. There are 14 residues in the CDR3. Germline V gene data show CDR1 as MGHRA and CDR2 as YSYEKL. With V trimmed by 1 base and J by 5 bases, 3 bases remained unmatched. CDR3 sequence: CASSQGQGRETQYF. CDR3 DNA: TGCGCCAGCAGCCAAGGACAGGGGCGGGAGACCCAGTACTTC.

This clone was picked up one time. This rearrangement joins TRBV4-2 to TRBJ2-5; 8 bases agree with TRBD1. J was trimmed by 4 bases and V by 0 bases; bases with no gene match: 7. This CDR3 region has 16 residues. Germline assignment: CDR1 LGHNA and CDR2 YNFKEQ. In DNA form, the CDR3 reads TGTGCCAGCAGCCAAGATTCGGGAACAGGGGGAGAGACCCAGTACTTC. Translating it yields CASSQDSGTGGETQYF.

The chain links TRBV5-4 to TRBJ2-5; tentative D call: TRBD1 (7 bases). Germline V gives CDR1 SGHNT, CDR2 YYREEE (reference sequence). This CDR3 spans 14 amino acids. The ends were cut back, 4 bases at V and 3 bases at J, with 13 bases in the middle. The CDR3 region has the DNA TGTGCCAGCAGCCCCGGAGGGACAGAAGAGACCCAGTACTTC. Its protein product is CASSPGGTEETQYF.

CDR3 in amino acids: CASSQGGDSYGYTF. The CDR3 DNA reads TGTGCCAGCAGCCAAGGAGGCGACAGTTATGGCTACACCTTC. The chain employs TRBV4-2 and TRBJ1-2, with D perhaps matching TRBD1 (5 bases). This CDR3 has 14 amino acids. Germline assignment: CDR1 LGHNA and CDR2 YNFKEQ. Trimming cost V 1 base and J 5 bases, with 11 bases left between them.

This clone occurred a few times. V gene TRBV2 combines with J gene TRBJ2-1; a possible D gene is TRBD2 (6 bases). This CDR3 is 16 amino acids long. V lost 6 bases, J lost 1 base, and 16 bases lay in between. CDR1 and CDR2 (germline): SNHLY, FYNNEI. The CDR3 is CASSLLATESYNEQFF. The CDR3 DNA reads TGTGCCAGCAGCCTACTAGCAACCGAATCCTACAATGAGCAGTTCTTC.

The chain links TRBV7-8 to TRBJ1-1; tentatively, D is TRBD1 (6 bases). The CDR3 is 16 amino acids. The V gene's germline CDR1 is SGHVS and CDR2 FQNEAQ. V dropped 5 bases and J dropped 6 bases, with 22 bases sitting between them. CDR3 region: CASSPSARQGFPEAFF. The CDR3 DNA sequence: TGTGCCAGCAGCCCAAGCGCCCGCCAGGGGTTCCCTGAAGCTTTCTTT.

The chain employs TRBV18 and TRBJ2-1, with D perhaps matching TRBD2 (5 bases). This CDR3 region has 15 residues. Deletions cut 1 base from V and 1 base from J, with 8 bases between. The V gene's germline CDR1 is KGHSH and CDR2 LQKENI. CDR3 sequence: CASSPLGVSYNEQFF. CDR3 sequence (DNA): TGTGCCAGCTCACCACTCGGGGTTTCCTACAATGAGCAGTTCTTC.

The V call is TRBV6-5, the J call TRBJ1-5; the match to TRBD1 covers 9 bases. The CDR3 is 15 amino acids. Losses at the gene ends were 5 bases for V and 1 base for J; bases not matched to a gene: 3. CDR1 is MNHEY, CDR2 SVGAGI, per germline. CDR3 protein: CASSTDRGSNQPQHF. CDR3 in DNA: TGTGCCAGCAGTACGGACAGGGGAAGCAATCAGCCCCAGCATTTT.

The gene calls are TRBV19 and TRBJ1-1, with D maybe TRBD1 (5 bases). Germline CDR1 LNHDA, CDR2 SQIVND (reference sequence). CDR3 size: 13 residues. Between the trimmed V and J ends, which lost 5 bases and 4 bases, there was a span of 11 bases. The CDR3 region is CASSLTVLTEAFF. CDR3 DNA: TGTGCCAGTAGTTTGACAGTTCTCACTGAAGCTTTCTTT. Drawing the rest from reference TRBV19 and TRBJ1-1, the complete variable domain is DGGITQSPKYLFRKEGQNVTLSCEQNLNHDAMYWYRQDPGQGLRLIYYSQIVNDFQKGDIAEGYSVSREKKESFPLTVTSAQKNPTAFYLCASSLTVLTEAFFGQGTRLTVV.

This clone was observed a handful of times. The V call is TRBV6-5, the J call TRBJ1-2; 8 nucleotides agree with TRBD1. Germline CDR1 is MNHEY and CDR2 is SVGAGI. CDR3 length equals 14 residues. Unmatched junction bases numbered 5, after V lost 5 bases and J lost 3 bases. In nucleotides, the CDR3 is TGTGCCAGCAGTCATGGGACAGGCGACTATGGCTACACCTTC. It codes for CASSHGTGDYGYTF.

This clone has more than one count but fewer than ten. The rearrangement joins TRBV6-1 to TRBJ1-3; D unclear. Per germline, CDR1 MNHNS and CDR2 SASEGT. This CDR3 spans 16 amino acids. The ends were cut back, 4 bases at V and 0 bases at J, with 13 bases in the middle. CDR3 nucleotide sequence: TGTGCCAGCAGTGGGCCTCGACGGGACTCTGGAAACACCATATATTTT. It codes for CASSGPRRDSGNTIYF.

The rearrangement uses TRBV7-8 and TRBJ2-1; 11 nucleotides line up with TRBD2. Looked up from germline, CDR1 is SGHVS and CDR2 is FQNEAQ. Germline trimming cut 1 base from V and 3 bases from J; bases unmatched to any gene: 8. The CDR3 consists of 18 residues. Here the CDR3 reads CASSLGLAGGLGYNEQFF. The CDR3 DNA reads TGTGCCAGCAGCTTAGGGCTAGCGGGAGGCCTCGGCTACAATGAGCAGTTCTTC.

The rearrangement joins TRBV5-3 to TRBJ2-7, with a weak D call TRBD1 (5 bases). TRBV5-3 is treated as an ORF (open reading frame) with a function not yet certain. This CDR3 region has 13 residues. Trimming took 6 bases from V and 0 from J, leaving 10 bases between them. CDR3 amino acids: CARIRTHSYEQYF. The CDR3 DNA sequence: TGTGCCAGAATTCGGACACACTCCTACGAGCAGTACTTC.

This clone was seen a few times. J is TRBJ2-1 and V is TRBV11-2; 10 positions agree with TRBD2. The CDR3 runs to 14 residues. Germline CDR1 SGHAT, CDR2 FQNNGV. The V gene end was trimmed by 6 bases and the J gene end by 8 bases; junction bases not matched to a gene: 7. This chain's CDR3 is CASRWTSGVDEQFF. In DNA, the CDR3 is TGTGCCAGCAGGTGGACTAGCGGCGTCGATGAGCAGTTCTTC.

V usage is TRBV4-3 and J usage is TRBJ2-2; D might be TRBD1 (5 bases). The germline V and J ends were trimmed by 2 bases and 6 bases, with 10 bases remaining between them. Germline assignment: CDR1 LGHNA and CDR2 YSLEER. This CDR3 spans 14 amino acids. CDR3: CASSQYQGAGELFF. The CDR3 DNA reads as TGCGCCAGCAGCCAATATCAGGGCGCCGGGGAGCTGTTTTTT.

The chain uses TRBV2 and TRBJ1-4, with D uncertain. Germline assignment: CDR1 SNHLY and CDR2 FYNNEI. The germline V and J ends were trimmed by 5 bases and 5 bases, with 9 bases remaining between them. The CDR3 runs 13 residues. CDR3 DNA: TGTGCCAGCAGTCTCGGACTGAATGAAAAACTGTTTTTT. Residues: CASSLGLNEKLFF.

V and J are TRBV6-4 and TRBJ1-2; D remains ambiguous. CDR1 MRHNA and CDR2 SNTAGT come from the germline V gene. CDR3 length equals 12 residues. Trimming shortened V by 2 bases and J by 6 bases, and 7 bases separated the two germline ends. The CDR3 DNA follows: TGTGCCAGCAGTGACGAACAGCATGGCTACACCTTC. Its protein is CASSDEQHGYTF.

The V and J genes are TRBV12-3 or TRBV12-4 and TRBJ1-2; maybe TRBD1 (6 bases). Trimming cost V 7 bases and J 3 bases, with 12 bases left between them. The CDR3 extends over 13 amino acids. The chain's CDR3 is CASTTDSYYGYTF. The CDR3 coding sequence is TGTGCCAGCACTACGGACAGCTACTATGGCTACACCTTC.

This clone occurred a few times. The chain employs TRBV27 and TRBJ1-2; 7 bases are a match to TRBD1. CDR1 and CDR2 (germline): MNHEY, SMNVEV (reference sequence). The V and J ends lost 3 bases and 8 bases, in that order; junction bases with no gene match: 18. The CDR3 extends over 17 amino acids. The CDR3 nucleotides read TGTGCCAGCAGTTTCCTTGGGCCGGGACAGTGGACACTCGGCTACACCTTC. The encoded protein is CASSFLGPGQWTLGYTF.

J is TRBJ1-3 and V is TRBV3-1 (or the pseudogene TRBV3-2); perhaps TRBD1 as D (6 bases). CDR3 size: 15 residues. In germline, CDR1 is LGHDT, CDR2 YNNKEL (reference sequence). With 3 bases removed from V and 1 base from J, the gap between germline ends came to 10 bases. The CDR3 coding sequence is TGTGCCAGCAGCCAGCGGGGGGCGTCTGGAAACACCATATATTTT. Translation gives CASSQRGASGNTIYF.

V usage is TRBV28 and J usage is TRBJ1-4; 12 positions agree with TRBD1. The CDR3 has 20 amino acids. V shed 6 bases and J 1 base; nucleotides not matched to a gene: 15. Germline CDR1 MDHEN, CDR2 SYDVKM. The CDR3 DNA reads as TGTGCCAGCAGAAATTCCCGGGACAGGGGGCGCGATGGAACTAATGAAAAACTGTTTTTT. Amino acid sequence: CASRNSRDRGRDGTNEKLFF. The whole variable domain, filled in from reference TRBV28 and TRBJ1-4, reads DVKVTQSSRYLVKRTGEKVFLECVQDMDHENMFWYRQDPGLGLRLIYFSYDVKMKEKGDIPEGYSVSREKKERFSLILESASTNQTSMYLCASRNSRDRGRDGTNEKLFFGSGTQLSVL.

There are a few counts of this clone. The chain uses TRBV4-2 and TRBJ2-7, with 9 bases lining up with TRBD2. V dropped 8 bases and J dropped 4; count of bases not matched to a gene: 9. CDR1 is LGHNA and CDR2 is YNFKEQ in the germline V gene. CDR3 size: 14 residues. Written as DNA, the CDR3 is TGTGCCAGCTCCCGGGGTAGCGGGAGTTACGAGCAGTACTTC. Translation: CASSRGSGSYEQYF.

The J gene is TRBJ2-5, the V gene TRBV18; D is possibly TRBD1 (6 bases). The length of the CDR3 is 13 residues. Trimming left V 2 bases short and J 2 bases short, with 6 bases between. CDR1 is KGHSH and CDR2 is LQKENI in the germline V gene. The CDR3 region has the DNA TGTGCCAGCTCACCAGGACAGCAAGAGACCCAGTACTTC. Residues: CASSPGQQETQYF.